These 2 T cell receptor beta chains were sequenced from one sample in a study of blood T cell repertoires in COVID-19. Only in-frame clones appear in the TCRdb table, and some are missing; sequencing was by immunoSEQ multiplex PCR. The table has about 180,000 clones, approximately 85% seen once; the top ten hold approximately 11%. What was sequenced was peripheral blood. These receptors all come from a human donor with active or convalescent COVID-19. The donor label of this sample is uncertain.

This clone showed up just once. The rearrangement joins TRBV29-1 to TRBJ2-1; 9 nucleotides line up with TRBD2. Trimming at V came to 2 bases and at J to 7 bases, leaving 9 bases not matched to a gene. Germline V gene data show CDR1 as SQVTM and CDR2 as ANQGSEA. This CDR3 spans 15 amino acids. CDR3 in amino acids: CSVERLAVPRNEQFF. The CDR3 nucleotides read TGCAGCGTTGAACGACTAGCGGTACCCCGGAATGAGCAGTTCTTC.

The V and J genes are TRBV18 and TRBJ1-4; no definite D call. Germline V gene data show CDR1 as KGHSH and CDR2 as LQKENI. The CDR3 is made up of 15 amino acids. The germline V and J ends were trimmed by 3 bases and 7 bases, with 15 bases remaining between them. The CDR3 region has the DNA TGTGCCAGCTCACCGAGTTTTGGCAGGTTTGAAAAACTGTTTTTT. Encoded protein: CASSPSFGRFEKLFF.